The clone carrying this T cell receptor beta chain appeared a few times. The data belong to a study of blood T cell repertoires in COVID-19. Study at large: Acute and convalescent COVID-19 samples came from the United States, Italy and Spain. The analysed material was cDNA or gDNA that came from T cells, B-cell-depleted T cells, or PBMCs.

Original analysis: Nucleated cell number was recorded as an estimate derived from reference gene primer amplification. Assay used: immunoSEQ multiplex PCR; TCRdb lists only in-frame clones, some missing. Clone size and V and J calls were adopted from that table, with D and trimming inferred from the DNA. The sample consists of 190,000 or so clones, approximately 87% of them appearing once. This clonotype was obtained from a man in his fifties or sixties who had recovered from COVID-19. Sequenced sample: peripheral blood.

DNA for the CDR3: TGCGCCAGCAGCTTGGATCGGTACTCCTACGAGCAGTACTTC. This translates into CASSLDRYSYEQYF. The rearrangement joins TRBV5-1 to TRBJ2-7; no clear D gene. V was pared by 0 bases and J by 0 bases, with 7 bases between. The CDR3 has 14 residues. Germline loops: CDR1 SGHRS, CDR2 YFSETQ.